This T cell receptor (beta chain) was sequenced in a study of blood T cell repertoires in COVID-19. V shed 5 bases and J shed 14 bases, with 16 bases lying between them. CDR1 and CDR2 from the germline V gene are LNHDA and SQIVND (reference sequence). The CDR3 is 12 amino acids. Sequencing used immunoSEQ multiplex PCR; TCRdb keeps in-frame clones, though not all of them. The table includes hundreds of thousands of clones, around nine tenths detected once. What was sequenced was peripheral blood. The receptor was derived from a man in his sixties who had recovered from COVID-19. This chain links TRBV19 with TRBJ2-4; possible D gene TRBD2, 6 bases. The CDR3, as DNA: TGTGCCAGTAGTCCCCACTGGGACTTGAAGTACTTC. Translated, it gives CASSPHWDLKYF.